The 10 T cell receptor beta chains below all came from one sample that was sequenced in a study of persistence of HIV-infected CD4 T cells. Sequencing used immunoSEQ version 4 in survey mode. Sequenced by immunoSEQ multiplex PCR; TCRdb stores in-frame clones only, minus some. Of under 15,000 clones in the sample, 71% were seen once. Antigen specificity for these receptors is unknown. Cells were stimulated with CMV-infected fibroblast lysates at approximately 10 ug/mL. Sorting selected CD4+ T cells upregulating both CD40 ligand and CD69. This specimen was CD4+ T cells sorted from PBMCs after roughly 19-hour stimulation, taken from a patient who received antiretroviral therapy. The receptors originated from an adult man with HIV who was CMV-seropositive.

The rearrangement links TRBV7-7 to TRBJ2-3; possibly TRBD2 for D (7 bases). Trimming left V 0 bases short and J 6 bases short, with 13 bases between. In germline, CDR1 is SSHAT, CDR2 FNYEAQ (reference sequence). This CDR3 is built from 15 residues. CDR3 residues: CASSLAGGQSDTQYF. DNA of the CDR3: TGTGCCAGCAGCTTAGCGGGGGGGCAGTCGGATACGCAGTATTTT.

The rearrangement joins TRBV5-1 to TRBJ1-1, with D possibly being TRBD1 (5 bases). The CDR3 is 14 amino acids. V was trimmed by 3 bases and J by 5 bases, leaving 14 bases between them. Germline loops: CDR1 SGHRS, CDR2 YFSETQ. The CDR3, as DNA: TGCGCCAGCAGCTCGGACACCCTAGGGACTGAAGCTTTCTTT. The encoded protein is CASSSDTLGTEAFF. Combining the CDR3 with reference TRBV5-1 and TRBJ1-1 gives the whole variable domain KAGVTQTPRYLIKTRGQQVTLSCSPISGHRSVSWYQQTPGQGLQFLFEYFSETQRNKGNFPGRFSGRQFSNSRSEMNVSTLELGDSALYLCASSSDTLGTEAFFGQGTRLTVV.

CDR3 region: CASRHADGYEQYF. The CDR3 DNA follows: TGTGCCAGCAGGCACGCGGACGGTTACGAGCAGTACTTC. V and J are TRBV28 and TRBJ2-7; no definite D call. Germline V gene lookup returns CDR1 MDHEN and CDR2 SYDVKM. The ends were cut back, 6 bases at V and 4 bases at J, with 13 bases in the middle. The CDR3 runs 13 residues.

The chain's CDR3 is CASSPPVRENTEAFF. CDR3 DNA: TGTGCCAGCTCACCACCCGTCAGGGAGAACACTGAAGCTTTCTTT. The chain recombines TRBV18 with TRBJ1-1; weak D call: TRBD1 (5 bases). Germline loops: CDR1 KGHSH, CDR2 LQKENI. The CDR3 contains 15 residues. Trimming pared 0 bases from V and 1 base from J, leaving 9 bases between. Using reference TRBV18 and TRBJ1-1 for the parts outside the CDR3, the full variable domain is NAGVMQNPRHLVRRRGQEARLRCSPMKGHSHVYWYRQLPEEGLKFMVYLQKENIIDESGMPKERFSAEFPKEGPSILRIQQVVRGDSAAYFCASSPPVRENTEAFFGQGTRLTVV.

This clone is medium-sized within its sample. V gene TRBV5-1 combines with J gene TRBJ2-3, with D perhaps being TRBD1 or TRBD2 (5 bases each). V lost 4 bases and J 2 bases, leaving 17 bases between the germline ends. The CDR3 length is 16 residues. From germline, CDR1 is SGHRS and CDR2 YFSETQ. CDR3 bases: TGCGCCAGCAGCAGAGCTTCCGGGACCCCCACAGATACGCAGTATTTT. This gives the protein CASSRASGTPTDTQYF.

The chain couples TRBV15 to TRBJ2-3; TRBD2 is a possible D gene (7 bases). This CDR3 region has 16 residues. The germline V and J ends were trimmed by 0 bases and 5 bases, with 15 bases remaining between them. The germline V gene has CDR1 LNHNV and CDR2 YYDKDF (reference sequence). CDR3 sequence: CATSREIQGGGDTQYF. Here the CDR3 DNA reads TGTGCCACCAGCAGAGAGATACAGGGAGGGGGAGATACGCAGTATTTT.

This sequence joins TRBV18 and TRBJ2-7, with D possibly TRBD1 on 6 matching bases. Trimming stripped 3 bases from V and 4 bases from J, with 22 bases between. This CDR3 spans 17 amino acids. CDR1 and CDR2 (germline): KGHSH, LQKENI. The CDR3 reads CASSPNPQGSPPYEQYF. DNA for the CDR3: TGTGCCAGCTCACCTAACCCACAGGGCTCCCCCCCTTACGAGCAGTACTTC.

The genes are TRBV9 and TRBJ2-7, with TRBD2 as a possible D gene (6 bases). V lost 7 bases and J lost 2, with 16 bases in between. The CDR3 runs to 14 residues. Germline V CDR1 and CDR2: SGDLS, YYNGEE. This CDR3 is CASSPEGEAYEQYF. Written as DNA, the CDR3 is TGTGCCAGCTCCCCCGAAGGGGAGGCCTACGAGCAGTACTTC.

CDR3: CASSDFRLMPQHF. In DNA, the CDR3 is TGTGCCAGCAGTGATTTCCGCTTGATGCCCCAGCATTTT. This chain uses TRBV6-1 with TRBJ1-5; D unresolved. This CDR3 comprises 13 residues. Germline V gives CDR1 MNHNS, CDR2 SASEGT. V lost 3 bases, J lost 9 bases, and 12 bases lay in between.

This sequence joins TRBV19 and TRBJ2-3; 8 bases map to TRBD2. The V and J ends lost 3 bases and 9 bases, in that order; junction bases with no gene match: 11. The CDR3 contains 15 residues. CDR1 and CDR2 from the germline V gene are LNHDA and SQIVND (reference sequence). The CDR3 DNA follows: TGTGCCAGTAGTATCTCCCCTCCAGCGGGGGTGACGCAGTATTTT. Amino acids: CASSISPPAGVTQYF.